Following are 4 T cell receptor beta chains from one sample sequenced in a study of PD-1 blockade in classical Hodgkin lymphoma. Assay used: immunoSEQ multiplex PCR; TCRdb lists only in-frame clones, some missing. Of 20,000 to 25,000 clones listed, approximately 91% are singletons. Indicated time point: newly diagnosed, previously untreated cHL patient sample. Purification of CD4+ T cells from thawed PBMCs was performed via magnetic negative selection. Source material: CD4+ T cells from blood. The receptors were sampled from a human donor with classical Hodgkin lymphoma.

The chain has TRBV7-2 and TRBJ2-1; D remains ambiguous. Trimming cost V 1 base and J 8 bases, with 18 bases left between them. This CDR3 has 16 residues. Germline V gene lookup returns CDR1 SGHTA and CDR2 FQGNSA. The CDR3 DNA follows: TGTGCCAGCAGCTTAGGGTTCCTAGAGGTTACGGATGAGCAGTTCTTC. Amino acids: CASSLGFLEVTDEQFF.

The genes are TRBV30 and TRBJ2-1; D not certain. Germline V gene data show CDR1 as GTSNPN and CDR2 as SVGIG (reference sequence). This CDR3 is built from 14 residues. Trimming took 4 bases from V and 2 from J, leaving 12 bases between them. CDR3 sequence (DNA): TGTGCCTGGACCCCCCCGGGCCCCTACAATGAGCAGTTCTTC. This encodes CAWTPPGPYNEQFF.

V and J are TRBV7-2 and TRBJ2-7; D not certain. Trimming removed 2 bases at V and 2 bases at J, with 10 bases between. CDR3 length: 14 amino acids. Germline V gene data show CDR1 as SGHTA and CDR2 as FQGNSA. The CDR3 loop reads CASSLQNLAYEQYF. The CDR3 bases are TGTGCCAGCAGCTTACAGAACTTGGCCTACGAGCAGTACTTC.

This chain connects TRBV2 to TRBJ2-4; D assignment may be TRBD1 or TRBD2 (5 bases each). Germline CDR1 and CDR2: SNHLY and FYNNEI. The germline V and J ends were trimmed by 6 bases and 0 bases, with 6 bases remaining between them. There are 13 residues in the CDR3. CDR3 in amino acids: CASRGVAKNIQYF. In DNA form, the CDR3 reads TGTGCCAGCAGGGGGGTAGCCAAAAACATTCAGTACTTC.